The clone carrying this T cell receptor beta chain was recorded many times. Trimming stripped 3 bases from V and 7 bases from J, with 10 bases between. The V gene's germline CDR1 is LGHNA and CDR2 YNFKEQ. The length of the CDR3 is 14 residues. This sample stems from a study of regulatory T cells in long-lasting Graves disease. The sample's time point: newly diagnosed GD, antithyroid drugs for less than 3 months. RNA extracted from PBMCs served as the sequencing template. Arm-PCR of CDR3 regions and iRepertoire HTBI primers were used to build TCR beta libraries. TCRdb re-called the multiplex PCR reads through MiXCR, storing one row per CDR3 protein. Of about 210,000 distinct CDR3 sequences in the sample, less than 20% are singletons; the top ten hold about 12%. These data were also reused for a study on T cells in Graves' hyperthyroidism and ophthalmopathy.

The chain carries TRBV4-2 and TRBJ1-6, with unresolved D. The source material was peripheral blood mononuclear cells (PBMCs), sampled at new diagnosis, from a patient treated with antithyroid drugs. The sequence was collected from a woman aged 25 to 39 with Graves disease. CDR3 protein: CASSQEGGNSPLHF. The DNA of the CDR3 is TGTGCCAGCAGCCAGGAGGGAGGGAATTCACCCCTCCACTTT.